This T cell receptor beta chain was retrieved from a study of T cell responses to AZD1222 COVID-19 vaccine. Assay used: immunoSEQ multiplex PCR; TCRdb lists only in-frame clones, some missing. The sample has around 100,000 clones, around 92% seen once. The CDR3 consists of 15 residues. The V gene's germline CDR1 is SGHDT and CDR2 YYEEEE. The trim removed 2 bases at V and 4 bases at J, leaving 5 bases unmatched. The chain couples TRBV5-6 to TRBJ2-3, with 9 positions matching TRBD1. The sample here was peripheral blood, taken on day 0 of AZD1222 vaccination. The clonotype was recovered from an adult in good health. The chain's CDR3 is CASSFDWTGADTQYF. The DNA of the CDR3 is TGTGCCAGCAGCTTCGATTGGACAGGGGCAGATACGCAGTATTTT.